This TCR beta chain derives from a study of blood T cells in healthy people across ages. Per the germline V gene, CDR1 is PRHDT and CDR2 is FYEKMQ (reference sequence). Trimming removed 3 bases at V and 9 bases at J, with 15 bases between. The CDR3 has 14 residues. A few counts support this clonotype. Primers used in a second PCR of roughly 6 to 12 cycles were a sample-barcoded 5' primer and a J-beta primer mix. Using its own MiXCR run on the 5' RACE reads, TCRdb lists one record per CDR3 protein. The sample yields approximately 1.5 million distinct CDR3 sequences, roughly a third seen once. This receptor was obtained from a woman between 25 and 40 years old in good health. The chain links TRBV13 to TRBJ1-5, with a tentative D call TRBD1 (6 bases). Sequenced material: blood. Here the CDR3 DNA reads TGTGCCAGCAGCTTGGGGGCAGGTTTAACGCCCCAGCATTTT. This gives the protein CASSLGAGLTPQHF.